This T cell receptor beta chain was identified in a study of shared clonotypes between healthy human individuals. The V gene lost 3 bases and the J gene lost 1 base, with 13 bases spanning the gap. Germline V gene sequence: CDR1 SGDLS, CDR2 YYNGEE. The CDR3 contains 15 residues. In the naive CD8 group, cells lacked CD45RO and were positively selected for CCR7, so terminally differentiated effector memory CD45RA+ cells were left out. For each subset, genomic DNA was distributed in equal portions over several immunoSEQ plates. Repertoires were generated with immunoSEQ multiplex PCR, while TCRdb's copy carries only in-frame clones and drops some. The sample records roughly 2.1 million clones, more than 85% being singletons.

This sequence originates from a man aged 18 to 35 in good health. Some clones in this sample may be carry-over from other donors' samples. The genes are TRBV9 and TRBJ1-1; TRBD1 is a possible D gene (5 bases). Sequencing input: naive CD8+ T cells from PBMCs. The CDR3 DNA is TGTGCCAGCAGCGAACGGGGGAATCAGAACACTGAAGCTTTCTTT. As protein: CASSERGNQNTEAFF.